These T cell receptor beta chains were read from a single sample in a study of beta chain features in type 1 diabetes. Only in-frame clones appear in the TCRdb table, and some are missing; sequencing was by immunoSEQ multiplex PCR. The sample lists under 950,000 clones, 17% occurring once. Sequenced input: naive CD4+ T cells from blood. These receptor sequences come from a woman younger than 35 in good health. Both conserved end residues are part of each CDR3. Size tells how often a clone was seen (once, few, many) or the class of an expanded clone, and some rows leave it out.

CDR3aa: CASSYSWTGNYGYTF
v_gene: TRBV6-5
j_gene: TRBJ1-2
len: 15
abundance: few

CDR3aa: CAITQGTGGYTF
v_gene: TRBV10-3
j_gene: TRBJ1-2
len: 12
abundance: few

CDR3aa: CASSVNGETQYF
v_gene: TRBV5-1
j_gene: TRBJ2-5
len: 12
abundance: few

CDR3aa: CASSPDRDSYNEQFF
v_gene: TRBV6-6
j_gene: TRBJ2-1
len: 15
abundance: few

CDR3aa: CSLQGLNTQYF
v_gene: TRBV20-1
j_gene: TRBJ2-3
len: 11
abundance: NA

CDR3aa: CASSDRTGDGYTF
v_gene: TRBV2
j_gene: TRBJ1-2
len: 13
abundance: few

CDR3aa: CASSLAEPGGALGGYTF
v_gene: TRBV7-2
j_gene: TRBJ1-2
len: 17
abundance: few

CDR3aa: CASSLRGNSETQYF
v_gene: TRBV5-8
j_gene: TRBJ2-5
len: 14
abundance: NA

CDR3aa: CASSDSLGLGETQYF
v_gene: TRBV5-1
j_gene: TRBJ2-5
len: 15
abundance: few

CDR3aa: CASSRGILNRETQYF
v_gene: TRBV6-6
j_gene: TRBJ2-5
len: 15
abundance: NA